A single sample gave rise to the 5 T cell receptor beta chains below, sequenced in a study of T cell responses to AZD1222 COVID-19 vaccine. Profiled with immunoSEQ multiplex PCR; TCRdb holds only in-frame clones, not every one. The sample includes fewer than 110,000 clones, more than 80% of them seen just once. Source: peripheral blood, taken on day 0 of AZD1222 vaccination. All receptors come from an adult in good health.

The chain carries TRBV7-9 and TRBJ1-2; unclear D gene. Germline V CDR1 and CDR2: SEHNR, FQNEAQ (reference sequence). Trimming pared 1 base from V and 4 bases from J, leaving 13 bases between. The CDR3 length is 15 residues. The CDR3 nucleotides read TGTGCCAGCAGCTTAGGGGCGGCTGATTCCTATGGCTACACCTTC. Protein sequence: CASSLGAADSYGYTF.

This sequence joins TRBV3-1 (or the pseudogene TRBV3-2) and TRBJ1-6, with 7 nucleotides matching TRBD1. CDR1 and CDR2 (germline): LGHDT, YNNKEL (reference sequence). Trimming removed 3 bases from V and 7 bases from J; junction bases left unmatched: 9. This CDR3 spans 16 amino acids. Written as DNA, the CDR3 is TGTGCCAGCAGCCAGCAGCCGGGACAGCCCAATTCACCCCTCCACTTT. Translated, it gives CASSQQPGQPNSPLHF.

The chain uses TRBV7-9 and TRBJ2-5; a possible D gene is TRBD2 (5 bases). The germline CDR1 and CDR2 sequences are SEHNR and FQNEAQ (reference sequence). Trimming removed 8 bases at V and 4 bases at J, with 17 bases between. The CDR3 totals 14 residues. Here the CDR3 reads CASGLEGVGETQYF. CDR3 DNA sequence: TGTGCCAGCGGCCTTGAGGGAGTCGGAGAGACCCAGTACTTC.

This chain uses TRBV7-2 with TRBJ2-7; 8 bases fit TRBD1. The CDR3 loop spans 16 amino acids. CDR1 and CDR2 from the germline V gene are SGHTA and FQGNSA. The trim removed 1 base at V and 2 bases at J, leaving 7 bases unmatched. CDR3 sequence (DNA): TGTGCCAGCAGCTTAGTTGCAGGGGGCGACACCTACGAGCAGTACTTC. Its protein product is CASSLVAGGDTYEQYF.

This clone occurred a few times. The chain has TRBV7-8 and TRBJ2-1; 9 bases align to TRBD1. The CDR3 contains 15 residues. Germline V lookup: CDR1 SGHVS, CDR2 FQNEAQ. Trimming cost V 3 bases and J 7 bases; bases outside gene matches: 7. CDR3 sequence (DNA): TGTGCCAGCAGCTTGCCGGGACAGGGTATGAATGAGCAGTTCTTC. This gives the protein CASSLPGQGMNEQFF.